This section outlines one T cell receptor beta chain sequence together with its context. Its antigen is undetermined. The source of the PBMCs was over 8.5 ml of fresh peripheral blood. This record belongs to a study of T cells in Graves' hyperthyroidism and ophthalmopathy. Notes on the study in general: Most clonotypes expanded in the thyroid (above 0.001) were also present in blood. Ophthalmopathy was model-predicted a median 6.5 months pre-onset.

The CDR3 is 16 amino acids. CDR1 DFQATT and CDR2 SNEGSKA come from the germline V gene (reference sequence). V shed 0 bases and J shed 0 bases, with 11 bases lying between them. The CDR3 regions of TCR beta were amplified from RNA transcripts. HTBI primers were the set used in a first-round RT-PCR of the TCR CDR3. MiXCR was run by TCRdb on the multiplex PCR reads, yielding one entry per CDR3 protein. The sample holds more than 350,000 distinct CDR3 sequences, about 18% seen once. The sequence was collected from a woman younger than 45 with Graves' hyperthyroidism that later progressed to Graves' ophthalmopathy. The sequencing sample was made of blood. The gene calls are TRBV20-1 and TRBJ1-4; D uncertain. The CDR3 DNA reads TGCAGTGCTAGAGACAGGAGCAAAGCAACTAATGAAAAACTGTTTTTT. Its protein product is CSARDRSKATNEKLFF.